The rows below give T cell receptor beta chains drawn from one sample of a study of blood T cell repertoires in COVID-19. Using immunoSEQ multiplex PCR, the repertoire was profiled, and TCRdb retains in-frame clones only, with some absent. The sample includes roughly 240,000 clones, 70% to 85% of them seen just once. The sample consisted of peripheral blood. The receptors derive from a man aged 40-49 years who had recovered from COVID-19. CDR3s leave out the opening cysteine and the closing phenylalanine or tryptophan. Fields, in order: V gene, J gene, CDR3 protein.

V gene: TRBV14; J gene: TRBJ2-2; CDR3 protein: ASSPVAGGGGELF
V gene: TRBV12-5; J gene: TRBJ2-2; CDR3 protein: ASGLGTGGVTGELF
V gene: TRBV6-2/TRBV6-3; J gene: TRBJ2-6; CDR3 protein: ASSYHKRSGANVLT
V gene: TRBV7-8; J gene: TRBJ2-3; CDR3 protein: ASSFRLAGTQY
V gene: TRBV27; J gene: TRBJ1-2; CDR3 protein: ASSHLQGNGYT
V gene: TRBV9; J gene: TRBJ1-2; CDR3 protein: ASSPSVPQYGYT
V gene: TRBV4-2; J gene: TRBJ2-5; CDR3 protein: ASSQGHGREETQY
V gene: TRBV5-1; J gene: TRBJ2-1; CDR3 protein: ASSLAGLEVHEQF
V gene: TRBV7-2; J gene: TRBJ1-6; CDR3 protein: ASRAGGSYNSPLH
V gene: TRBV19; J gene: TRBJ1-4; CDR3 protein: ASSDRVEEKLF
V gene: TRBV7-2; J gene: TRBJ2-7; CDR3 protein: ASSAGQGLEQY
V gene: TRBV5-1; J gene: TRBJ2-1; CDR3 protein: ASSLGSGSGNEQF
V gene: TRBV6-5; J gene: TRBJ2-1; CDR3 protein: ASKMGLAYNEQF
V gene: TRBV19; J gene: TRBJ1-1; CDR3 protein: ASSNRGSEAF
V gene: TRBV2; J gene: TRBJ1-6; CDR3 protein: ASTGYRGHSPLH
V gene: TRBV24-1; J gene: TRBJ2-7; CDR3 protein: ATSDPRTGGDEQY
V gene: TRBV11-3; J gene: TRBJ2-1; CDR3 protein: ASSSSRRGDEQF
V gene: TRBV12-3/TRBV12-4; J gene: TRBJ2-1; CDR3 protein: ASRPTSGEQF
V gene: TRBV11-3; J gene: TRBJ2-4; CDR3 protein: ASSLSFGAKNIQY
V gene: TRBV5-8; J gene: TRBJ1-2; CDR3 protein: ASSSGNGYT
V gene: TRBV7-2; J gene: TRBJ2-5; CDR3 protein: ASSSAWTKPETQY
V gene: TRBV19; J gene: TRBJ2-1; CDR3 protein: ASSGRSGDEQF
V gene: TRBV5-1; J gene: TRBJ1-2; CDR3 protein: ASSLGTSSPLYGYT
V gene: TRBV7-9; J gene: TRBJ1-2; CDR3 protein: ASSLGQANYGYT
V gene: TRBV18; J gene: TRBJ2-1; CDR3 protein: ASSSDSYNEQF
V gene: TRBV2; J gene: TRBJ1-2; CDR3 protein: ASSPPQGIDGYT